A selection of T cell receptor beta chains follows, all from one sample in a study of blood T cell repertoires in COVID-19. The assay was immunoSEQ multiplex PCR, and TCRdb's table has in-frame clones only and misses some. The table includes about 200,000 clones, more than 85% detected once. The sample comprised peripheral blood. These receptors all stem from a woman aged 50 to 60 with COVID-19, enrolled during active disease. Both conserved end residues are part of each CDR3. The order of the fields is clone size, D gene, J gene, V gene, CDR3 protein, CDR3 DNA. D genes are given only for firm matches. Clone size is not always given. Where it is, it says once, few, many or a class for expanded clones.

clone size: .; D gene: .; J gene: TRBJ2-3; V gene: TRBV13; CDR3 protein: CASSSTGTTSTDTQYF; CDR3 DNA: TGTGCCAGCAGCTCCACCGGGACAACTAGCACAGATACGCAGTATTTT
clone size: .; D gene: .; J gene: TRBJ1-2; V gene: TRBV5-1; CDR3 protein: CASSFSAQANYGYTF; CDR3 DNA: TGCGCCAGCAGCTTTAGTGCACAGGCCAACTATGGCTACACCTTC
clone size: few; D gene: .; J gene: TRBJ1-4; V gene: TRBV3-1/TRBV3-2; CDR3 protein: CASSYRIATNEKLFF; CDR3 DNA: TGTGCCAGCAGCTACAGGATTGCAACTAATGAAAAACTGTTTTTT
clone size: .; D gene: .; J gene: TRBJ1-1; V gene: TRBV25-1; CDR3 protein: CASKQPGGSTEAFF; CDR3 DNA: TGTGCCAGCAAACAGCCCGGGGGGAGCACTGAAGCTTTCTTT
clone size: .; D gene: .; J gene: TRBJ2-2; V gene: TRBV5-4; CDR3 protein: CASSAGQPGRELFF; CDR3 DNA: TGTGCCAGCAGCGCTGGACAGCCCGGGCGGGAGCTGTTTTTT
clone size: .; D gene: TRBD1; J gene: TRBJ1-6; V gene: TRBV7-6; CDR3 protein: CASSLTGTGGSPLHF; CDR3 DNA: TGTGCCAGCAGTCTTACCGGGACAGGGGGCTCACCCCTCCACTTT
clone size: .; D gene: .; J gene: TRBJ1-6; V gene: TRBV19; CDR3 protein: CASRQGSGNSPLHF; CDR3 DNA: TGTGCCAGTAGACAGGGCTCTGGGAATTCACCCCTCCACTTT
clone size: .; D gene: TRBD2; J gene: TRBJ2-4; V gene: TRBV19; CDR3 protein: CASSASGTRAYF; CDR3 DNA: TGTGCCAGTAGTGCTTCCGGGACTAGAGCCTACTTC
clone size: .; D gene: TRBD1; J gene: TRBJ2-2; V gene: TRBV19; CDR3 protein: CASSKPIIQGFLGELFF; CDR3 DNA: TGTGCCAGTAGTAAACCAATCATACAGGGGTTTCTCGGGGAGCTGTTTTTT
clone size: few; D gene: .; J gene: TRBJ1-6; V gene: TRBV28; CDR3 protein: CASRVRGGSYNSPLHF; CDR3 DNA: TGTGCCAGCAGGGTGAGGGGGGGCTCCTATAATTCACCCCTCCACTTT
clone size: once; D gene: TRBD1; J gene: TRBJ2-3; V gene: TRBV28; CDR3 protein: CASSPSLGQGYTDTQYF; CDR3 DNA: TGTGCCAGCAGCCCCTCCTTGGGACAGGGTTACACAGATACGCAGTATTTT
clone size: .; D gene: TRBD2; J gene: TRBJ2-2; V gene: TRBV10-3; CDR3 protein: CAISERASGLAASKGELFF; CDR3 DNA: TGTGCCATCAGTGAGAGAGCTAGCGGACTAGCGGCCTCGAAGGGGGAGCTGTTTTTT
clone size: .; D gene: TRBD1; J gene: TRBJ1-3; V gene: TRBV5-1; CDR3 protein: CASSLDGDRAGNTIYF; CDR3 DNA: TGCGCCAGCAGCTTGGACGGTGACAGGGCTGGAAACACCATATATTTT
clone size: .; D gene: .; J gene: TRBJ2-1; V gene: TRBV4-1; CDR3 protein: CASSQMGQGHNEQFF; CDR3 DNA: TGCGCCAGCAGCCAAATGGGACAAGGGCACAATGAGCAGTTCTTC
clone size: .; D gene: TRBD2; J gene: TRBJ2-5; V gene: TRBV5-4; CDR3 protein: CASSRSGLAGGGETQYF; CDR3 DNA: TGTGCCAGCAGCCGCAGCGGACTAGCGGGGGGCGGAGAGACCCAGTACTTC
clone size: .; D gene: TRBD2; J gene: TRBJ2-1; V gene: TRBV12-3/TRBV12-4; CDR3 protein: CASKFSGGREQFF; CDR3 DNA: TGTGCCAGCAAATTTAGCGGGGGGCGCGAGCAGTTCTTC
clone size: .; D gene: TRBD1; J gene: TRBJ2-5; V gene: TRBV5-1; CDR3 protein: CASGKTGGTETQYF; CDR3 DNA: TGCGCCAGCGGTAAAACAGGGGGCACGGAGACCCAGTACTTC
clone size: .; D gene: TRBD2; J gene: TRBJ2-4; V gene: TRBV19; CDR3 protein: CASSPGGVAKNIQYF; CDR3 DNA: TGTGCCAGTAGTCCTGGGGGGGTAGCCAAAAACATTCAGTACTTC
clone size: .; D gene: .; J gene: TRBJ2-7; V gene: TRBV24-1; CDR3 protein: CAIRFAGAYEQYF; CDR3 DNA: TGTGCCATCAGATTCGCCGGGGCCTACGAGCAGTACTTC
clone size: once; D gene: .; J gene: TRBJ1-1; V gene: TRBV10-1; CDR3 protein: CATTPQGNTEAFF; CDR3 DNA: TGCGCCACCACCCCACAGGGGAACACTGAAGCTTTCTTT
clone size: .; D gene: .; J gene: TRBJ2-3; V gene: TRBV29-1; CDR3 protein: CSATRNRGDTQYF; CDR3 DNA: TGCAGCGCTACAAGGAACCGGGGAGATACGCAGTATTTT
clone size: .; D gene: .; J gene: TRBJ1-1; V gene: TRBV6-2/TRBV6-3; CDR3 protein: CASSRKAGGTEAFF; CDR3 DNA: TGTGCCAGCAGCAGGAAAGCGGGAGGCACTGAAGCTTTCTTT